This T cell receptor (beta chain) was retrieved from a study of regulatory T cells in long-lasting Graves disease. Assembly of TCR beta libraries relied on iRepertoire HTBI primers together with Arm-PCR of CDR3 regions. TCRdb itself ran the multiplex PCR reads through MiXCR, one entry per CDR3 protein. This sample carries fewer than 600,000 distinct CDR3 sequences, 22% of them seen once, and the ten largest clones take around 12%. This clonotype was observed a few times. Its target is not known. V was clipped by 0 bases and J by 8 bases, with 19 bases between them. This CDR3 spans 16 amino acids. The germline CDR1 and CDR2 sequences are MNHNY and SVGAGI (reference sequence). Study-wide findings and caveats: Persistent Graves' cases showed lower TCR diversity than newly diagnosed cases. Authors noted too few samples as a limitation. Persistent patients had a count of shared public clonotypes (around 2,700) that exceeded that of new patients (approximately 1,000).

As to time point: persistent/refractory GD, antithyroid drugs over 5 years with positive TRAb. From PBMCs, RNA was extracted and then used to make the TCR library. Sequencing was performed on peripheral blood mononuclear cells (PBMCs), taken when the disease was refractory, from a patient treated with antithyroid drugs. This chain uses TRBV6-6 with TRBJ1-2; D is ambiguous. This receptor was obtained from a female donor with Graves disease. In DNA form, the CDR3 reads TGTGCCAGCAGTTACTCGAGTAGCCTGGGATTTATCGGCTACACCTTC. Translated, it gives CASSYSSSLGFIGYTF.